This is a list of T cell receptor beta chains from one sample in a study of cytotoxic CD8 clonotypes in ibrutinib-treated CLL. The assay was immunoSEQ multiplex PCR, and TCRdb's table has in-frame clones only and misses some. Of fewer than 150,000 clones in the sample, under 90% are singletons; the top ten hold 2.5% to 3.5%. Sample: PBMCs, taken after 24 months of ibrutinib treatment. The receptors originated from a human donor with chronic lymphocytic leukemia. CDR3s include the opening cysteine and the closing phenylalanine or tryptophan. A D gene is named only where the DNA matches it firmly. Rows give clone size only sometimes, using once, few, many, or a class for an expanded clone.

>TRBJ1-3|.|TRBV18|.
TGTGCCAGCTCACCACCTCAGGAGCCAGGGCTTCGCTCTGGAAACACCATATATTTT
CASSPPQEPGLRSGNTIYF
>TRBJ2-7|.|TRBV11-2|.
TGTGCCAGCAGCGTCCCCCCCCCGGGTGAGCAGTACTTC
CASSVPPPGEQYF
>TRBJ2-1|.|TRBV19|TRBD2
TGTGCCAGTAGTATAATCTACCCTAGCGGGGGAAGGATTTCCTACAATGAGCAGTTCTTC
CASSIIYPSGGRISYNEQFF
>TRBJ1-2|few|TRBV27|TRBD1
TGTGCCAGCAGTCTGCGGACAGGGAAAGACTATGGCTACACCTTC
CASSLRTGKDYGYTF
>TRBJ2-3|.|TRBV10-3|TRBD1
TGTGCCATCAGCGCCGGGACAGGTAGTCCAGATACGCAGTATTTT
CAISAGTGSPDTQYF
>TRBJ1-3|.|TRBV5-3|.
TGTGCCAGAAGCCTTAGGACCATAAAAATCAGCTCTGGAAACACCATATATTTT
CARSLRTIKISSGNTIYF
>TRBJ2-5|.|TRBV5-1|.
TGCGCCAGCAGCTTGGATCGCCAAGAGACCCAGTACTTC
CASSLDRQETQYF
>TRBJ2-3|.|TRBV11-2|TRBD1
TGTGCCAGCAGCTTAGCCGGGACAGCTCCCTATTATAGCACAGATACGCAGTATTTT
CASSLAGTAPYYSTDTQYF
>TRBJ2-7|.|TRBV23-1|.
TGCGCCAGCAGTCTCGGACATACAGACTACGAGCAGTACTTC
CASSLGHTDYEQYF
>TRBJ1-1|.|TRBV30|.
TGTGCGATACACCTGAACACTGAAGCTTTCTTT
CAIHLNTEAFF
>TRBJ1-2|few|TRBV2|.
TGTGCCAGCAGTGGACAGCGCGACTATGGCTACACCTTC
CASSGQRDYGYTF
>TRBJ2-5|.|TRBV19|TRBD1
TGTGCCAGTAGTGACAGGGGGCCCTACCAAGAGACCCAGTACTTC
CASSDRGPYQETQYF
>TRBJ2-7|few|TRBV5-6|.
TGTGCCAGCAGCTTGGTAGGCCGTCCCTACGAGCAGTACTTC
CASSLVGRPYEQYF
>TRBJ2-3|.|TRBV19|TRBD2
TGTGCCAGTAGCATGGGTCTAGCGGGGACCGCTAGCACAGATACGCAGTATTTT
CASSMGLAGTASTDTQYF
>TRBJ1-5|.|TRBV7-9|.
TGTGCCAGCAGCTTAACTACGTCGGGGGGCGGTGGCAATCAGCCCCAGCATTTT
CASSLTTSGGGGNQPQHF
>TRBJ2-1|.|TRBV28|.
TGTGCCAGCAGTTTCTCTCCGGGGGACAATGAGCAGTTCTTC
CASSFSPGDNEQFF
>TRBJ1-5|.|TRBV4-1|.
TGCGCCAGCAGCCAAGATAGGGGGTTTTTAGGTCAGCCCCAGCATTTT
CASSQDRGFLGQPQHF
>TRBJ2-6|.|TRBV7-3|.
TGTGCCAGCAGCTTAACAGGGGTTAGCTCTGGGGCCAACGTCCTGACTTTC
CASSLTGVSSGANVLTF
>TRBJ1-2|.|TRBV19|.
TGTGCCAGTGGCGGGGCGGAGAACTATGGCTACACCTTC
CASGGAENYGYTF
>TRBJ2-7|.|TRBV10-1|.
TGCGCCAGCAGTGATCGGCAGGGGATAGCCTACGAGCAGTACTTC
CASSDRQGIAYEQYF
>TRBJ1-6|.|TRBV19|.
TGTGCCAGTAGTATTCCAGGACGTCTTTATTCACCCCTCCACTTT
CASSIPGRLYSPLHF
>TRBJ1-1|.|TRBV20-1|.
TGCAGTGCTAGAGATTTGACTGAAGCTTTCTTT
CSARDLTEAFF
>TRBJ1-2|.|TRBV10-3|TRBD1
TGTGCCATCAGTGCGGCAGGGGGCCCGTTTAACTATGGCTACACCTTC
CAISAAGGPFNYGYTF
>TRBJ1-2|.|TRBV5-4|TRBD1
TGTGCCAGCAGCTTGGCCGGGGACAGGACTGGCTACACCTTC
CASSLAGDRTGYTF
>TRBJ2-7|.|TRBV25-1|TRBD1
TGTGCCAGCAGTTGGACAGGTTACGAGCAGTACTTC
CASSWTGYEQYF
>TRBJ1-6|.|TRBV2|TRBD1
TGTGCCAGCAGCGAGGACAGGGGGCGAACTTCACCCCTCCACTTT
CASSEDRGRTSPLHF
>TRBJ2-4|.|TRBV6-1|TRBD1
TGTGCCAGCAGTTCTGACAGGGTTCTACTCATTCAGTACTTC
CASSSDRVLLIQYF
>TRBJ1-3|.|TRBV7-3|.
TGTGCCAGCAGCTTTTGGGGCTACTCTGGAAACACCATATATTTT
CASSFWGYSGNTIYF
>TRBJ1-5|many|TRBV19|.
TGTGCCAGTAGGTCTATCTATCGCGGCGCCCGAGATCAGCCCCAGCATTTT
CASRSIYRGARDQPQHF
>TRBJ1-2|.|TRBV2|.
TGTGCCAGCAGCGGACCGGCAGAGAACTATGGCTACACCTTC
CASSGPAENYGYTF
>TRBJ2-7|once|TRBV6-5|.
TGTGCCAGCAGTCAGGGTTTCTACGAGCAGTACTTC
CASSQGFYEQYF
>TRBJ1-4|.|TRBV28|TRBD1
TGTGCCAGCAGTTCCGGGACAGGGGTCGAAAAACTGTTTTTT
CASSSGTGVEKLFF
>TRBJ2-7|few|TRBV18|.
TGTGCCAGCTCACCGCTGCCACCTCGGACTACCGGGGCCTACGAGCAGTACTTC
CASSPLPPRTTGAYEQYF
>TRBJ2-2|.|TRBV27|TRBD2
TGTGCCAGCAGTCAGGAGCGGGGGGGCCGACGGGCCGGGGAGCTGTTTTTT
CASSQERGGRRAGELFF
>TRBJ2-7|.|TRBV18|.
TGTGCCAGCTCACCACTCCAGGTTGACGAGCAGTACTTC
CASSPLQVDEQYF
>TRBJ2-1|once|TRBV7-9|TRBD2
TGTGCCAGCAGGCCTGCTAGCGGGGGGCCACTAATTCCCAATGAGCAGTTCTTC
CASRPASGGPLIPNEQFF
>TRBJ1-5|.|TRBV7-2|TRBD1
TGTGCCAGCAGTCCCGGACAGGGGGGTAATCAGCCCCAGCATTTT
CASSPGQGGNQPQHF
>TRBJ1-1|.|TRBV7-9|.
TGTGCCAGCAGCTTAGGGAGAACGTACACTGAAGCTTTCTTT
CASSLGRTYTEAFF
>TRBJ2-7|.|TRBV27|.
TGTGCCAGCAGTCTAACGAAAACAGCCCTTTCCTACGAGCAGTACTTC
CASSLTKTALSYEQYF
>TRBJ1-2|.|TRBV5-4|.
TGTGCCAGCAGCCCTGAAGGGTCACGTCATAACTATGGCTACACCTTC
CASSPEGSRHNYGYTF
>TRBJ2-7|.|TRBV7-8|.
TGTGCCAGCAGCTCTCCCTACGAGCAGTACTTC
CASSSPYEQYF
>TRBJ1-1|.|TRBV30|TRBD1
TGTGCCTGGGCCCCCCGGACAGGGGGAATGATTACTGAAGCTTTCTTT
CAWAPRTGGMITEAFF
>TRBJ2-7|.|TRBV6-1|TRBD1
TGTGCCAGCAGTGAACCCAATTATAGAACCGGGACAGGGAATTCCTACGAGCAGTACTTC
CASSEPNYRTGTGNSYEQYF
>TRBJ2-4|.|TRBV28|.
TGTGCCAGCACCGAGGGGGGGCGCCGTCACATTCAGTACTTC
CASTEGGRRHIQYF
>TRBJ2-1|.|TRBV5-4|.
TGTGCCAGCAGCTTGAGGTCTAGCGATGAGCAGTTCTTC
CASSLRSSDEQFF
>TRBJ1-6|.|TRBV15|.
TGTGCCACCAGCAGTTCTCCGGACAGATTTTATTCACCCCTCCACTTT
CATSSSPDRFYSPLHF
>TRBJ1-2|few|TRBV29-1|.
TGCAGCGTTAGAGAGAACTATGGCTACACCTTC
CSVRENYGYTF
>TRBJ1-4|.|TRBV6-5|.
TGTGCCAGCAGTTACGGGGAGATTTTCGGGGCTGAAAAACTGTTTTTT
CASSYGEIFGAEKLFF